The clone carrying this T cell receptor beta chain came up many times. What it binds is not known. CDR1 is SEHNR and CDR2 is FQNEAQ in the germline V gene (reference sequence). The CDR3 extends over 15 amino acids. V lost 4 bases and J 6 bases, leaving 18 bases between the germline ends. The data were taken from a study of Graves' ophthalmopathy and Graves' hyperthyroidism. Findings and limits, study-wide: Cross-validated, the 13-signature model showed 87.88%/81.08% sensitivity/specificity, and 80%/75% in the test set.

The sequenced template was RNA, covering the TCR beta CDR3 region. An opening RT-PCR round employed HTBI primers and preceded a second-round multiplex PCR. Via MiXCR, TCRdb re-called the multiplex PCR reads, giving one row per CDR3 protein. Seen here are over a million distinct CDR3 sequences, less than 45% observed once, and the top ten hold 11%. Establishment of the diagnosis relied upon clinical symptoms, serum thyroxine, TRAb, thyroid ultrasound and orbital computed tomography. This receptor was identified in an adult man with Graves' hyperthyroidism. Sequencing used peripheral blood or thyroid tissue (not recorded which). This chain links TRBV7-9 with TRBJ1-2; D is perhaps TRBD1 (5 bases). CDR3 DNA: TGTGCCAGCAGCTCCCTAAGGCAGGGTTGGGATGGCTACACCTTC. This translates into CASSSLRQGWDGYTF.